This entry lists 16 T cell receptor beta chains sequenced from one sample in a study of cytomegalovirus exposure and HLA in healthy donors. The PCR had 60 Vbeta and 13 Jbeta primers. Data came from immunoSEQ multiplex PCR; TCRdb stores just in-frame clones and leaves some out. The sample shows over 50,000 clones, 70% to 85% of them seen only once. The specimen was PBMCs. These receptors all stem from a man aged 35 to 55 in good health and CMV-seronegative.

The chain couples TRBV25-1 to TRBJ2-3; 7 nucleotides agree with TRBD2. The trim removed 8 bases at V and 1 base at J, leaving 3 bases unmatched. Germline values: CDR1 MGHDK, CDR2 SYGVNS. The CDR3 loop spans 13 amino acids. The CDR3 region is CASERGGTDTQYF. CDR3 coding DNA: TGTGCCAGCGAGCGGGGCGGCACAGATACGCAGTATTTT.

This chain links TRBV7-2 with TRBJ1-1; D not certain. CDR1 and CDR2 from the germline V gene are SGHTA and FQGNSA. The CDR3 is 13 amino acids. The V end was cut by 3 bases, the J end by 7 bases, with 12 bases between. CDR3 coding DNA: TGTGCCAGCAGCTTCGGCGGAGGAATTGAAGCTTTCTTT. Its protein is CASSFGGGIEAFF.

The chain couples TRBV27 to TRBJ2-7; possibly TRBD2 for D (7 bases). With 2 bases removed from V and 5 bases from J, the gap between germline ends came to 10 bases. This CDR3 has 13 residues. Germline CDR1 is MNHEY and CDR2 is SMNVEV (reference sequence). The CDR3 here is CASSLREGDEQYF. The CDR3 DNA sequence: TGTGCCAGCAGTTTAAGGGAGGGGGACGAGCAGTACTTC.

The chain links TRBV4-2 to TRBJ2-1; TRBD2 matches at 10 bases. With 3 bases clipped from V and 10 bases from J, the junction kept 12 bases outside the gene matches. The germline gives CDR1 LGHNA, CDR2 YNFKEQ. This CDR3 region has 16 residues. The chain's CDR3 is CASSHSSGLAVQEQFF. CDR3 bases: TGTGCCAGCAGCCACTCATCCGGACTAGCGGTCCAAGAGCAGTTCTTC.

The genes are TRBV9 and TRBJ1-3, with D possibly being TRBD1 (5 bases). Trimming shortened V by 0 bases and J by 4 bases, and 11 bases separated the two germline ends. The germline V gene encodes CDR1 SGDLS and CDR2 YYNGEE. The CDR3 loop spans 15 amino acids. This CDR3 reads CASSVGGVYGNTIYF. In DNA form, the CDR3 reads TGTGCCAGCAGCGTAGGGGGGGTGTACGGAAACACCATATATTTT.

V and J are TRBV7-9 and TRBJ1-6, with 7 bases fitting TRBD1. The germline CDR1 and CDR2 sequences are SEHNR and FQNEAQ (reference sequence). The V segment lost 8 bases and the J segment 7 bases; nucleotides outside the gene matches: 8. The CDR3 totals 14 residues. The CDR3 protein is CASGYRGSNSPLHF. CDR3 DNA: TGTGCCAGCGGTTACAGGGGCAGCAATTCACCCCTCCACTTT.

This chain links TRBV6-1 with TRBJ1-1, with 10 bases that match TRBD1. The CDR3 loop spans 14 amino acids. Germline CDR1 is MNHNS and CDR2 is SASEGT. Trimming cost V 6 bases and J 3 bases; bases outside gene matches: 4. The CDR3 nucleotides read TGTGCCAGCAGAAGCGGACAGGGGGACACTGAAGCTTTCTTT. Translation: CASRSGQGDTEAFF.

This clone was seen just once. The chain links TRBV7-3 to TRBJ2-2; 7 positions agree with TRBD1. CDR1 SGHTA and CDR2 FQGTGA come from the germline V gene. V was clipped by 6 bases and J by 3 bases; unmatched bases: 10. This CDR3 is built from 16 residues. DNA of the CDR3: TGTGCCAGCAGTCGAATCGACAGGGCGGACACCGGGGAGCTGTTTTTT. It yields the protein CASSRIDRADTGELFF.

V usage is TRBV13 and J usage is TRBJ1-6, with TRBD1 matching 9 bases. The CDR3 totals 18 residues. The V gene end was trimmed by 6 bases and the J gene end by 0 bases; junction bases not matched to a gene: 9. Germline CDR1 PRHDT, CDR2 FYEKMQ (reference sequence). CDR3 bases: TGTGCCAGCAGTCAAGGGGGACAGGGAAACTCCTATAATTCACCCCTCCACTTT. This codes for CASSQGGQGNSYNSPLHF.

The chain joins TRBV4-3 to TRBJ2-2; D perhaps matches TRBD1 (6 bases). Trimming took 0 bases from V and 1 from J, leaving 15 bases between them. The CDR3 extends over 18 amino acids. Looked up from germline, CDR1 is LGHNA and CDR2 is YSLEER. CDR3 coding DNA: TGCGCCAGCAGCCAAGACACCATGACAGGTGGGAACACCGGGGAGCTGTTTTTT. It specifies CASSQDTMTGGNTGELFF.

The gene calls are TRBV19 and TRBJ1-2; D unclear. The CDR3 has 14 amino acids. Germline CDR1 is LNHDA and CDR2 is SQIVND (reference sequence). The germline V and J ends were trimmed by 5 bases and 1 base, with 11 bases remaining between them. CDR3 amino acids: CASSQETSNYGYTF. DNA for the CDR3: TGTGCCAGTAGTCAGGAAACAAGTAACTATGGCTACACCTTC. Full variable domain (outside the CDR3, taken from reference TRBV19 and TRBJ1-2): DGGITQSPKYLFRKEGQNVTLSCEQNLNHDAMYWYRQDPGQGLRLIYYSQIVNDFQKGDIAEGYSVSREKKESFPLTVTSAQKNPTAFYLCASSQETSNYGYTFGSGTRLTVV.

This chain connects TRBV6-5 to TRBJ2-5, with D possibly being TRBD2 (5 bases). Per the germline V gene, CDR1 is MNHEY and CDR2 is SVGAGI. V lost 4 bases and J 5 bases, leaving 17 bases between the germline ends. The CDR3 totals 15 residues. The CDR3 region has the DNA TGTGCCAGCAGTTTACGACGCGCGGGTAGGGAGACCCAGTACTTC. This gives the protein CASSLRRAGRETQYF.

This clone was seen only a few times. V gene TRBV5-1 combines with J gene TRBJ2-6; possible D gene TRBD2, 5 bases. The CDR3 is 20 residues long. V lost 1 base to trimming and J lost 2 bases, with 22 bases between them. Germline assignment: CDR1 SGHRS and CDR2 YFSETQ. The CDR3 here is CASSLPPRVGSRTGANVLTF. The CDR3 DNA follows: TGCGCCAGCAGCTTGCCTCCTCGGGTAGGGAGTCGAACTGGGGCCAACGTCCTGACTTTC.

The chain joins TRBV13 to TRBJ2-3; TRBD1 might be the D (6 bases). There are 14 residues in the CDR3. Deletions cut 2 bases from V and 6 bases from J, with 12 bases between. Per the germline V gene, CDR1 is PRHDT and CDR2 is FYEKMQ (reference sequence). CDR3: CASSLWQGSDTQYF. In DNA, the CDR3 is TGTGCCAGCAGCTTATGGCAGGGGTCGGATACGCAGTATTTT.

The rearrangement links TRBV6-1 to TRBJ2-5; 11 nucleotides match TRBD1. There are 15 residues in the CDR3. With V trimmed by 11 bases and J by 5 bases, 13 bases remained unmatched. The germline V gene has CDR1 MNHNS and CDR2 SASEGT. CDR3 in amino acids: CAGGSGTGGLETQYF. CDR3 coding DNA: TGTGCCGGAGGGAGCGGGACAGGGGGTTTGGAGACCCAGTACTTC.

This clone was counted between two and nine times. The chain joins TRBV10-2 to TRBJ2-7, with 8 bases that match TRBD1. The CDR3 spans 16 residues. Unmatched junction bases numbered 8, after V lost 2 bases and J lost 2 bases. The V gene's germline CDR1 is WSHSY and CDR2 SAAADI. The CDR3 DNA follows: TGCGCCAGCAGTGAGCGAGGACAGGGAGGCCCCTACGAGCAGTACGTC. It translates to CASSERGQGGPYEQYV.